The 9 T cell receptor beta chains below were found in one sample sequenced in a study of blood T cell repertoires in COVID-19. Measured with immunoSEQ multiplex PCR; TCRdb has only the in-frame clones, and not every one. The table has around 200,000 clones, 86% seen once. The sample was peripheral blood. These receptors were taken from a man in his 70s with acute or convalescent COVID-19.

This clone was seen only a few times. The chain has TRBV29-1 and TRBJ2-7, with 7 nucleotides matching TRBD2. Germline V gene lookup returns CDR1 SQVTM and CDR2 ANQGSEA. After removal of 4 bases from V and 0 bases from J, the junction contained 30 bases not matched to a gene. The CDR3 contains 22 residues. CDR3 nucleotide sequence: TGCAGCGTTGGCTTCCCAAAATTCGGACCCCTAGGGGAGGGCGGTATCTCCTACGAGCAGTACTTC. It is translated as CSVGFPKFGPLGEGGISYEQYF.

The rearrangement links TRBV4-1 to TRBJ2-1; D may be TRBD1 (6 bases). Germline CDR1 MGHRA, CDR2 YSYEKL. The CDR3 covers 15 residues. V was pared by 6 bases and J by 3 bases, with 15 bases between. CDR3 DNA sequence: TGCGCCAGCAGGGGGTACCAGGGGAGCTACAATGAGCAGTTCTTC. Protein product: CASRGYQGSYNEQFF.

V gene TRBV7-9 combines with J gene TRBJ2-5, with D possibly matching TRBD1 (5 bases). CDR1 and CDR2 from the germline V gene are SEHNR and FQNEAQ (reference sequence). V was trimmed by 2 bases and J by 4 bases, leaving 11 bases between them. The CDR3 runs 14 residues. The CDR3 reads CASSLLDSIETQYF. The CDR3 nucleotides are TGTGCCAGCAGCTTACTCGACAGTATAGAGACCCAGTACTTC.

The chain has TRBV9 and TRBJ1-1; no clear D. CDR1 and CDR2 from the germline V gene are SGDLS and YYNGEE. The CDR3 length is 15 residues. V gave up 3 bases and J gave up 2 bases, with 14 bases separating them. The DNA of the CDR3 is TGTGCCAGCAGCGCTTGGAACGGACTAAACACTGAAGCTTTCTTT. As protein: CASSAWNGLNTEAFF.

The chain couples TRBV27 to TRBJ2-7; 9 bases agree with TRBD1. The CDR3 sequence is 15 residues long. The V and J ends lost 4 bases and 2 bases, in that order; junction bases with no gene match: 6. From germline, CDR1 is MNHEY and CDR2 SMNVEV (reference sequence). In nucleotides, the CDR3 is TGTGCCAGCAGTTCGCCGGGACAGGGAACCTACGAGCAGTACTTC. This codes for CASSSPGQGTYEQYF.

The rearrangement uses TRBV2 and TRBJ2-7; D unresolved. Per the germline V gene, CDR1 is SNHLY and CDR2 is FYNNEI. The V gene lost 8 bases and the J gene lost 4 bases, with 6 bases spanning the gap. The CDR3 sequence is 10 residues long. For the CDR3, the DNA is TGTGCCAGCGAGGTGTACGAGCAGTACTTC. Protein: CASEVYEQYF.

This clone was picked up a small number of times. This chain uses TRBV5-8 with TRBJ2-7; possibly TRBD1 for D (5 bases). CDR1 and CDR2 from the germline V gene are SGHTS and YDEGEE. V was pared by 3 bases and J by 6 bases, with 13 bases between. The CDR3 sequence is 13 residues long. The CDR3 protein is CASSSDIISEQYF. The CDR3 DNA follows: TGTGCCAGCAGCTCGGACATCATTTCCGAGCAGTACTTC.

The J gene is TRBJ1-5, the V gene TRBV28; D is unresolved. The germline gives CDR1 MDHEN, CDR2 SYDVKM. CDR3 length: 12 residues. Trimming left V 8 bases short and J 4 bases short, with 9 bases between. CDR3 sequence: CASVRVNQPQHF. As DNA, the CDR3 is TGTGCCAGCGTCCGGGTGAATCAGCCCCAGCATTTT.

The J gene is TRBJ2-1, the V gene TRBV5-1; no definite D call. This CDR3 has 13 amino acids. Trimming pared 0 bases from V and 4 bases from J, leaving 5 bases between. CDR1 SGHRS and CDR2 YFSETQ come from the germline V gene. CDR3 amino acids: CASSLETYNEQFF. As DNA, the CDR3 is TGCGCCAGCAGCTTGGAGACATACAATGAGCAGTTCTTC.